This passage covers 14 T cell receptor beta chains from one sample sequenced in a study of T cell responses to AZD1222 COVID-19 vaccine. The repertoire was sequenced with immunoSEQ multiplex PCR; TCRdb's copy has only in-frame clones and lacks some. The sample consists of 110,000 to 150,000 clones, 85% to 95% of them appearing once. The sample here was peripheral blood, taken on day 0 of AZD1222 vaccination. The receptors stem from an adult in good health.

This clone was observed once. The V gene is TRBV2, the J gene TRBJ1-5; maybe TRBD1 (5 bases). The CDR3 sequence is 15 residues long. V lost 8 bases to trimming and J lost 4 bases, with 18 bases between them. Germline V gene lookup returns CDR1 SNHLY and CDR2 FYNNEI. This chain's CDR3 is CASSWDSRGNQPQHF. CDR3 DNA sequence: TGTGCCAGCTCCTGGGATAGTCGGGGGAATCAGCCCCAGCATTTT.

This clone was counted a single time. The rearrangement links TRBV2 to TRBJ1-6, with no clear D. The CDR3 loop spans 15 amino acids. Trimming took off 11 bases at V and 4 bases at J, with 18 bases between the two ends. Germline values: CDR1 SNHLY, CDR2 FYNNEI. CDR3 DNA sequence: TGTGCCGGCGGCGGAACCGGGAGATATAATTCACCCCTCCACTTT. As protein: CAGGGTGRYNSPLHF.

CDR3 in DNA: TGTGCCAGCAGTCGCAACGTATATGAAGCTTTCTTT. Its translation is CASSRNVYEAFF. V gene TRBV12-3 or TRBV12-4 combines with J gene TRBJ1-1; no firm D call. CDR3 length: 12 amino acids. Deletions cut 5 bases from V and 7 bases from J, with 11 bases between.

The J gene is TRBJ1-3, the V gene TRBV19, with D hard to call. The CDR3 loop spans 15 amino acids. V shed 3 bases and J shed 0 bases, with 9 bases lying between them. Germline V lookup: CDR1 LNHDA, CDR2 SQIVND (reference sequence). CDR3 amino acids: CASSMSLSSGNTIYF. DNA for the CDR3: TGTGCCAGTAGTATGAGCTTAAGCTCTGGAAACACCATATATTTT.

This sequence joins TRBV12-3 or TRBV12-4 and TRBJ1-2; D is unclear. Deletions cut 3 bases from V and 0 bases from J, with 2 bases between. The length of the CDR3 is 12 residues. The CDR3 region has the DNA TGTGCCAGCAGTTTGACTAACTATGGCTACACCTTC. Translation: CASSLTNYGYTF.

V gene TRBV4-2 combines with J gene TRBJ1-6; D may be TRBD1 (6 bases). Germline V lookup: CDR1 LGHNA, CDR2 YNFKEQ. The CDR3 has 15 residues. V was cut by 3 bases and J by 7 bases, with 13 bases left in between. DNA of the CDR3: TGTGCCAGCAGCCACCTACAGGGCCCGAATTCACCCCTCCACTTT. Protein: CASSHLQGPNSPLHF.

The rearrangement links TRBV6-1 to TRBJ1-2; TRBD1 is a possible D gene (6 bases). Germline CDR1 and CDR2: MNHNS and SASEGT. The CDR3 loop spans 12 amino acids. The V gene lost 8 bases and the J gene lost 7 bases, with 14 bases spanning the gap. The CDR3 DNA reads TGTGCCAGCTTGGGGGCCCCACTTGGCTACACCTTC. This gives the protein CASLGAPLGYTF.

The chain is built from TRBV6-5 and TRBJ1-1; tentative D call: TRBD1 (5 bases). This CDR3 comprises 13 residues. Trimming took 6 bases from V and 3 from J, leaving 11 bases between them. Germline assignment: CDR1 MNHEY and CDR2 SVGAGI. The CDR3: CASREDTYTEAFF. CDR3 DNA: TGTGCCAGCAGGGAGGACACCTACACTGAAGCTTTCTTT.

The chain couples TRBV28 to TRBJ1-5; D gene unclear. This CDR3 has 16 residues. V dropped 2 bases and J dropped 7 bases, with 18 bases sitting between them. CDR1 is MDHEN and CDR2 is SYDVKM in the germline V gene. CDR3 sequence: CASSLVQIGMRQPQHF. The CDR3 nucleotides read TGTGCCAGCAGTTTAGTTCAGATCGGGATGAGACAGCCCCAGCATTTT.

This clone was counted only a few times. The chain combines TRBV11-3 with TRBJ1-5; D is perhaps TRBD1 (6 bases). CDR3 length equals 14 residues. V dropped 5 bases and J dropped 7 bases, with 15 bases sitting between them. Per germline, CDR1 SGHNT and CDR2 YENEEA. The CDR3 is CASSRGGGTQPQHF. CDR3 nucleotide sequence: TGTGCCAGCAGCCGAGGGGGGGGCACCCAGCCCCAGCATTTT.

CDR3 in DNA: TGTGCCAGCAGTGAATCTTGGGTTACCTACAATGAGCAGTTCTTC. It translates to CASSESWVTYNEQFF. V is TRBV6-1 and J is TRBJ2-1, with D unresolved. Germline CDR1 MNHNS, CDR2 SASEGT. The CDR3 is made up of 15 amino acids. V lost 2 bases to trimming and J lost 2 bases, with 10 bases between them.

The chain combines TRBV4-1 with TRBJ1-5; D might be TRBD1 (6 bases). The CDR3 has 14 amino acids. Germline CDR1 reads MGHRA; CDR2 reads YSYEKL. Deletions cut 4 bases from V and 9 bases from J, with 16 bases between. The CDR3, as DNA: TGCGCCAGCAGCCTTAACAGGGACCCTCGGCCCCAGCATTTT. Translated: CASSLNRDPRPQHF.

V and J are TRBV5-5 and TRBJ2-1; TRBD1 matches at 11 bases. CDR1 SGHKS and CDR2 YYEKEE come from the germline V gene (reference sequence). This CDR3 is 16 amino acids long. V shed 1 base and J 4 bases; nucleotides not matched to a gene: 4. CDR3 protein: CASSLLGQGGYNEQFF. CDR3 DNA sequence: TGTGCCAGCAGCTTGTTGGGACAGGGGGGGTACAATGAGCAGTTCTTC.

The chain uses TRBV14 and TRBJ2-1; no reliable D call. The CDR3 runs 17 residues. Per germline, CDR1 SGHDN and CDR2 FVKESK. The V gene lost 0 bases and the J gene lost 5 bases, with 17 bases spanning the gap. CDR3 sequence reads: CASSQDDLVGFDNEQFF. The CDR3 DNA is TGTGCCAGCAGCCAAGATGACCTCGTGGGGTTCGACAATGAGCAGTTCTTC. The entire variable domain, with the rest obtained from reference TRBV14 and TRBJ2-1, is as follows: EAGVTQFPSHSVIEKGQTVTLRCDPISGHDNLYWYRRVMGKEIKFLLHFVKESKQDESGMPNNRFLAERTGGTYSTLKVQPAELEDSGVYFCASSQDDLVGFDNEQFFGPGTRLTVL.